The 31 T cell receptor beta chains presented below share a single source sample, sequenced in a study of spatial heterogeneity in lung cancer (dated by TCRdb to between 2017 and 2020). Overall study outcomes, separate from this receptor: The number of expanded intratumoral alpha and beta TCRs correlated with the tumor nonsynonymous mutation count.

Antigen specificity for these receptors is unknown. Libraries were built with 5' RACE. This sample was sequenced with a NextSeq 500. TCRdb itself trimmed the public reads at Q25 with fastp, ran MiXCR and retained productive beta chains. Rows are combined by CDR3 protein, so each entry shows the most common genes and DNA. Across this sample there are about 6,000 distinct CDR3 sequences, with roughly 7.7% seen only once. The top ten clones comprise 25% to 30% of the sample. The meaning of the sample's time point label: sample taken at primary tumor resection. The sequencing here drew on lung tumor tissue, taken at surgery. The receptors originated from a female donor with early-stage non-small cell lung cancer.

In its sample, this clonotype ranks as medium-sized. V usage is TRBV7-9 and J usage is TRBJ2-2; 8 bases are shared with TRBD1. V shed 7 bases, J shed 0 bases, and the junction held 4 bases outside the gene matches. This CDR3 comprises 15 residues. Germline V gene data show CDR1 as SEHNR and CDR2 as FQNEAQ (reference sequence). CDR3 coding DNA: TGTGCCAGCATCCTCAGGGGGCCGAACACCGGGGAGCTGTTTTTT. This translates into CASILRGPNTGELFF.

Only a few counts were recorded for this clonotype. V and J are TRBV20-1 and TRBJ2-3; TRBD2 matches 11 bases. The CDR3 is 16 residues long. Germline values: CDR1 DFQATT, CDR2 SNEGSKA (reference sequence). Trimming took 3 bases from V and 4 from J; bases not matched to a gene: 9. CDR3 DNA sequence: TGCAGTGCTAGCGAACTAGCGGGAGTTGGGGCAGATACGCAGTATTTT. It translates to CSASELAGVGADTQYF.

Ten or more counts support this clonotype. The chain couples TRBV5-1 to TRBJ2-7; D gene uncertain. Germline CDR1 is SGHRS and CDR2 is YFSETQ. The V gene lost 3 bases and the J gene lost 2 bases, with 9 bases spanning the gap. The length of the CDR3 is 13 residues. The CDR3 DNA reads as TGCGCCAGCAGCTGGATAGGAACCTACGAGCAGTACTTC. Translation: CASSWIGTYEQYF.

This clonotype was counted at least ten times. The chain is built from TRBV20-1 and TRBJ2-1, with TRBD2 as a possible D gene (6 bases). Germline CDR1 is DFQATT and CDR2 is SNEGSKA (reference sequence). CDR3 length equals 15 residues. The V end was cut by 2 bases, the J end by 1 base, with 12 bases between. The chain's CDR3 is CSARRLASSYNEQFF. The CDR3 nucleotides read TGCAGTGCTAGAAGGCTAGCGAGTTCCTACAATGAGCAGTTCTTC.

There are many counts of this clonotype. V gene TRBV9 combines with J gene TRBJ1-5; D might be TRBD1 (6 bases). CDR3 length equals 15 residues. The V end was cut by 1 base, the J end by 6 bases, with 14 bases between. Germline values: CDR1 SGDLS, CDR2 YYNGEE. CDR3 in DNA: TGTGCCAGCAGCGTATCAGGGGAAAGGGGTCAGCCCCAGCATTTT. This gives the protein CASSVSGERGQPQHF.

The table lists this clonotype with many counts. The chain has TRBV18 and TRBJ2-7; 10 nucleotides match TRBD1. The V gene's germline CDR1 is KGHSH and CDR2 LQKENI. V lost 3 bases and J lost 2; bases outside the gene matches: 1. The CDR3 has 14 amino acids. The DNA for the CDR3 is TGTGCCAGCTCACCGGGACAGGGGACCTACGAGCAGTACTTC. It codes for CASSPGQGTYEQYF. The whole variable domain, filled in from reference TRBV18 and TRBJ2-7, reads NAGVMQNPRHLVRRRGQEARLRCSPMKGHSHVYWYRQLPEEGLKFMVYLQKENIIDESGMPKERFSAEFPKEGPSILRIQQVVRGDSAAYFCASSPGQGTYEQYFGPGTRLTVT.

This clonotype was found a few times. This CDR3 reads CASRLASGSYGTDTQYF. CDR3 sequence (DNA): TGTGCCAGCAGACTAGCTTCCGGGTCTTATGGCACAGATACGCAGTATTTT. This chain links TRBV13 with TRBJ2-3; the D gene is possibly TRBD2 (6 bases). Germline lookup yields CDR1 PRHDT and CDR2 FYEKMQ (reference sequence). Trimming took off 6 bases at V and 1 base at J, with 20 bases between the two ends. CDR3 length equals 17 residues. The full variable domain, its missing parts supplied by reference TRBV13 and TRBJ2-3, is AAGVIQSPRHLIKEKRETATLKCYPIPRHDTVYWYQQGPGQDPQFLISFYEKMQSDKGSIPDRFSAQQFSDYHSELNMSSLELGDSALYFCASRLASGSYGTDTQYFGPGTRLTVL.

To note about this clonotype: An end of the junction differs from the germline gene, which may be a read error. The V and J genes are TRBV28 and TRBJ1-4, with D unclear. Germline assignment: CDR1 MDHEN and CDR2 SYDVKM. This CDR3 is built from 13 residues. The CDR3 DNA sequence: TGTGCCAGCAGTTTATTGGGATTTGAAAACCTGTTTTTT. Translating it yields CASSLLGFENLFF.

This clonotype was seen at least ten times. This rearrangement joins TRBV5-6 to TRBJ1-1, with 12 bases aligning to TRBD1. V lost 4 bases, J lost 5 bases, and 9 bases stayed unmatched. Germline V gene lookup returns CDR1 SGHDT and CDR2 YYEEEE. The CDR3 spans 16 residues. CDR3 residues: CASSVLGQGAETEAFF. Written as DNA, the CDR3 is TGTGCCAGCAGCGTTCTGGGACAGGGGGCGGAGACTGAAGCTTTCTTT.

This clonotype was counted many times. The chain combines TRBV7-2 with TRBJ2-1, with 9 bases that match TRBD2. CDR3 length: 15 residues. Per the germline V gene, CDR1 is SGHTA and CDR2 is FQGNSA. The J segment lost 4 bases and the V segment lost 4 bases, leaving 5 bases of the junction unmatched. The CDR3 DNA follows: TGTGCCAGCAGCTACCAAGCGGGGGGATACAATGAGCAGTTCTTC. Translation gives CASSYQAGGYNEQFF. Full variable domain (rest looked up from reference TRBV7-2 and TRBJ2-1): GAGVSQSPSNKVTEKGKDVELRCDPISGHTALYWYRQSLGQGLEFLIYFQGNSAPDKSGLPSDRFSAERTGGSVSTLTIQRTQQEDSAVYLCASSYQAGGYNEQFFGPGTRLTVL.

This clonotype is labeled medium-sized. This sequence joins TRBV27 and TRBJ1-2; D is undetermined. V gave up 8 bases and J gave up 1 base, with 14 bases separating them. Germline lookup yields CDR1 MNHEY and CDR2 SMNVEV (reference sequence). The CDR3 loop spans 14 amino acids. CDR3 amino acids: CASSPGISNYGYTF. CDR3 in DNA: TGTGCCAGCTCCCCAGGCATCAGTAACTATGGCTACACCTTC.

This clonotype was detected ten times or more. The chain combines TRBV7-2 with TRBJ2-1, with 10 bases aligning to TRBD2. V lost 0 bases, J lost 4 bases, and 9 bases stayed unmatched. Germline CDR1 reads SGHTA; CDR2 reads FQGNSA. This CDR3 comprises 18 residues. The CDR3 spells CASSLAEAGGPYYNEQFF. CDR3 bases: TGTGCCAGCAGCTTAGCCGAAGCGGGGGGGCCGTATTACAATGAGCAGTTCTTC.

There are many counts of this clonotype. V gene TRBV7-2 combines with J gene TRBJ2-1; D tentatively fits TRBD1 or TRBD2 (6 bases each). The CDR3 contains 19 residues. Trimming shortened V by 1 base and J by 9 bases, and 28 bases separated the two germline ends. Germline V gives CDR1 SGHTA, CDR2 FQGNSA. The CDR3 DNA reads as TGTGCCAGCAGCTTAGGGCCCCCTTCCGGGGGCCTCGAGGGAAGTGAGCAGTTCTTC. It codes for CASSLGPPSGGLEGSEQFF.

This clonotype was seen many times. The rearrangement links TRBV5-6 to TRBJ2-3; 7 bases align to TRBD1. The CDR3 totals 15 residues. Unmatched junction bases numbered 5, after V lost 3 bases and J lost 1 base. Germline CDR1 and CDR2: SGHDT and YYEEEE. The CDR3 is CASSWRTGRTDTQYF. The CDR3 DNA reads as TGTGCCAGCAGCTGGAGGACAGGACGCACAGATACGCAGTATTTT. Full variable domain (remainder filled in from reference TRBV5-6 and TRBJ2-3): DAGVTQSPTHLIKTRGQQVTLRCSPKSGHDTVSWYQQALGQGPQFIFQYYEEEERQRGNFPDRFSGHQFPNYSSELNVNALLLGDSALYLCASSWRTGRTDTQYFGPGTRLTVL.

This clonotype was picked up many times. This rearrangement joins TRBV19 to TRBJ1-4, with a weak D call TRBD1 (6 bases). Germline V gene sequence: CDR1 LNHDA, CDR2 SQIVND (reference sequence). This CDR3 is built from 18 residues. Trimming left V 7 bases short and J 4 bases short, with 25 bases between. DNA for the CDR3: TGTGCCAGTAAACGAGGGACGCGCCTGGACAGATTTAATGAAAAACTGTTTTTT. Amino acid sequence: CASKRGTRLDRFNEKLFF. The whole variable domain, filled in from reference TRBV19 and TRBJ1-4, reads DGGITQSPKYLFRKEGQNVTLSCEQNLNHDAMYWYRQDPGQGLRLIYYSQIVNDFQKGDIAEGYSVSREKKESFPLTVTSAQKNPTAFYLCASKRGTRLDRFNEKLFFGSGTQLSVL.

By its share, this clonotype is medium-sized. V and J are TRBV6-1 and TRBJ2-7, with D possibly matching TRBD2 (5 bases). Germline CDR1 reads MNHNS; CDR2 reads SASEGT. Trimming shortened V by 5 bases and J by 2 bases, and 10 bases separated the two germline ends. The CDR3 is 13 residues long. DNA for the CDR3: TGTGCCAGCAGTACCGGCGGGCCCTACGAGCAGTACTTC. Translated: CASSTGGPYEQYF.

This clonotype is deemed medium-sized. The CDR3 DNA follows: TGTGCCAGCAGTTACGGGGAAACTGAAGCTTTCTTT. This gives the protein CASSYGETEAFF. The chain is built from TRBV6-6 and TRBJ1-1; D is undetermined. In germline, CDR1 is MNHNY, CDR2 SVGAGI (reference sequence). The V and J ends lost 2 bases and 5 bases respectively, with 6 bases between them. The CDR3 has 12 residues.

This clonotype is deemed medium-sized. The V and J genes are TRBV6-2 or TRBV6-3 and TRBJ2-3; 14 bases fit TRBD2. Germline trimming cut 6 bases from V and 5 bases from J; bases unmatched to any gene: 1. Germline CDR1 MNHEY, CDR2 SVGEGT. The CDR3 is made up of 14 amino acids. The CDR3, as DNA: TGTGCCAGCAGGACTAGCGGGAGGGGAGATACGCAGTATTTT. Translating gives CASRTSGRGDTQYF.

The genes are TRBV7-3 and TRBJ2-3; TRBD2 matches at 9 bases. CDR1 SGHTA and CDR2 FQGTGA come from the germline V gene. V was clipped by 1 base and J by 1 base; unmatched bases: 6. This CDR3 comprises 17 residues. CDR3: CASSLNPRGGGTDTQYF. The DNA of the CDR3 is TGTGCCAGCAGCTTAAACCCGCGGGGGGGCGGCACAGATACGCAGTATTTT.

The J gene is TRBJ2-1, the V gene TRBV7-9; 10 bases line up with TRBD2. Losses at the gene ends were 2 bases for V and 0 bases for J; bases not matched to a gene: 13. Germline V CDR1 and CDR2: SEHNR, FQNEAQ (reference sequence). This CDR3 is 20 amino acids long. The CDR3 nucleotides read TGTGCCAGCAGCTTACCCCCGGAGCGGGGGGGCGGGGGCTCCTACAATGAGCAGTTCTTC. It is translated as CASSLPPERGGGGSYNEQFF. Combining the CDR3 with reference TRBV7-9 and TRBJ2-1 gives the whole variable domain DTGVSQNPRHKITKRGQNVTFRCDPISEHNRLYWYRQTLGQGPEFLTYFQNEAQLEKSRLLSDRFSAERPKGSFSTLEIQRTEQGDSAMYLCASSLPPERGGGGSYNEQFFGPGTRLTVL.

This clonotype was seen many times. The chain links TRBV3-1 to TRBJ2-7, with no clear D. CDR1 LGHDT and CDR2 YNNKEL come from the germline V gene (reference sequence). This CDR3 has 15 residues. V shed 1 base and J shed 2 bases, with 12 bases lying between them. CDR3 sequence (DNA): TGTGCCAGCAGCCAAGGAGTAACTTTCACCTACGAGCAGTACTTC. Protein: CASSQGVTFTYEQYF.

The chain uses TRBV27 and TRBJ2-3; TRBD2 matches 14 bases. J was trimmed by 5 bases and V by 3 bases; bases with no gene match: 1. Looked up from germline, CDR1 is MNHEY and CDR2 is SMNVEV (reference sequence). CDR3 length: 15 residues. The CDR3 DNA reads TGTGCCAGCAGTTTTGGACTAGCGGGAGGAGATACGCAGTATTTT. Its protein is CASSFGLAGGDTQYF.

This clonotype has ten or more counts. The rearrangement links TRBV20-1 to TRBJ1-5; D is possibly TRBD1 (6 bases). Germline CDR1 and CDR2: DFQATT and SNEGSKA (reference sequence). The CDR3 extends over 15 amino acids. Trimming removed 5 bases at V and 0 bases at J, with 14 bases between. CDR3 nucleotides: TGCAGTGCTGCCCCGGACAGTTATAGCAATCAGCCCCAGCATTTT. Amino acid sequence: CSAAPDSYSNQPQHF.

In its sample, this clonotype was seen many times. The rearrangement links TRBV6-5 to TRBJ2-5, with D perhaps TRBD2 (5 bases). There are 12 residues in the CDR3. Germline values: CDR1 MNHEY, CDR2 SVGAGI. V was clipped by 6 bases and J by 7 bases, with 12 bases between them. The CDR3 loop reads CASRRGSGTQYF. Here the CDR3 DNA reads TGTGCCAGCAGAAGAGGGTCTGGGACCCAGTACTTC.

Within the sample, this clonotype is medium-sized. This chain's CDR3 is CASSSPLLAGGADTQYF. Here the CDR3 DNA reads TGTGCCAGCAGCTCCCCGCTTTTAGCGGGAGGGGCAGATACGCAGTATTTT. The V gene is TRBV6-6, the J gene TRBJ2-3, with TRBD2 matching over 11 bases. The germline CDR1 and CDR2 sequences are MNHNY and SVGAGI (reference sequence). The J segment lost 4 bases and the V segment lost 6 bases, leaving 12 bases of the junction unmatched. The CDR3 sequence is 17 residues long.

Within the sample, this clonotype is medium-sized. The chain's CDR3 is CSARDRTGVETQYF. Written as DNA, the CDR3 is TGCAGTGCTAGGGATCGGACAGGGGTGGAGACCCAGTACTTC. This chain links TRBV20-1 with TRBJ2-5; 9 positions match TRBD1. The V and J ends lost 3 bases and 5 bases, in that order; junction bases with no gene match: 7. Germline V gene sequence: CDR1 DFQATT, CDR2 SNEGSKA (reference sequence). The CDR3 is made up of 14 amino acids.

This clonotype was seen ten or more times. This rearrangement joins TRBV20-1 to TRBJ2-7; TRBD2 aligns across 15 bases. The CDR3 has 13 residues. Trimming cost V 6 bases and J 6 bases; bases outside gene matches: 3. Germline V gene data show CDR1 as DFQATT and CDR2 as SNEGSKA (reference sequence). CDR3 region: CSAGLAGGSEQYF. For the CDR3, the DNA is TGCAGTGCCGGACTAGCGGGAGGGAGCGAGCAGTACTTC.

The genes are TRBV6-6 and TRBJ2-5; D possibly matches TRBD1 or TRBD2 (5 bases each). Trimming stripped 2 bases from V and 4 bases from J, with 11 bases between. The germline V gene has CDR1 MNHNY and CDR2 SVGAGI (reference sequence). The CDR3 has 14 amino acids. The CDR3, as DNA: TGTGCCAGCAGTTACGATCCAGGGAGAGAGACCCAGTACTTC. Translating it yields CASSYDPGRETQYF.

This clonotype was counted ten times or more. This sequence joins TRBV12-3 or TRBV12-4 and TRBJ2-1; the match to TRBD2 covers 11 bases. This CDR3 has 15 amino acids. The J segment lost 6 bases and the V segment lost 5 bases, leaving 6 bases of the junction unmatched. As DNA, the CDR3 is TGTGCCAGCAGTCCTAGCGGGGGGTTTCGCAATGAGCAGTTCTTC. Protein sequence: CASSPSGGFRNEQFF.

By sample share, this clonotype is medium-sized (0.01 to 0.1%). The chain has TRBV6-6 and TRBJ1-6, with TRBD1 as a possible D gene (6 bases). The germline V and J ends were trimmed by 0 bases and 7 bases, with 22 bases remaining between them. Germline V gene sequence: CDR1 MNHNY, CDR2 SVGAGI (reference sequence). The length of the CDR3 is 19 residues. The CDR3 coding sequence is TGTGCCAGCAGTTACTCGAGGCAGGGGAGTAGGTTTTACAATTCACCCCTCCACTTT. Translation: CASSYSRQGSRFYNSPLHF.

This clonotype qualifies as medium-sized. The chain links TRBV7-9 to TRBJ1-4, with 7 bases matching TRBD1. V was pared by 5 bases and J by 10 bases, with 16 bases of the junction left unmatched. The CDR3 contains 16 residues. Germline values: CDR1 SEHNR, CDR2 FQNEAQ (reference sequence). In nucleotides, the CDR3 is TGTGCCAGCAGCCGTGCCGTGGACAGGATATTTGGAAAACTGTTTTTT. Protein: CASSRAVDRIFGKLFF.